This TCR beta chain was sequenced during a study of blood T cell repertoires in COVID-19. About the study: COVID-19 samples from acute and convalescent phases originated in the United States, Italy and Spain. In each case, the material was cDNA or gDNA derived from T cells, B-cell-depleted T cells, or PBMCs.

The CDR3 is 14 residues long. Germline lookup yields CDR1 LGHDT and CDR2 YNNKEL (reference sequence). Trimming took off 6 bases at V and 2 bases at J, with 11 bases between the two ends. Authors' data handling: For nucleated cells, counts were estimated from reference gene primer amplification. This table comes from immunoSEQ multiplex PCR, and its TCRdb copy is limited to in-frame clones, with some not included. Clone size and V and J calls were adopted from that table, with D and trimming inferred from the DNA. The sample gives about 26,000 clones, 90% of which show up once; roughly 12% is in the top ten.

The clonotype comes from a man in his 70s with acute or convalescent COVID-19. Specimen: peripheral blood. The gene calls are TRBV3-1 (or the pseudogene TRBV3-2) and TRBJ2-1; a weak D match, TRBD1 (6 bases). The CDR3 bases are TGTGCCAGCAGTCGGGACACCGCCTACAATGAGCAGTTCTTC. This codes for CASSRDTAYNEQFF.